This T cell receptor beta chain is drawn from a study of blood T cell repertoires in COVID-19. Study information: From the United States, Italy and Spain came samples of acute and convalescent COVID-19.

In the authors' workflow: Cell counts per sample came from amplifying reference gene primers. The table came from immunoSEQ multiplex PCR; TCRdb's copy has only in-frame clones and leaves some out. That table furnishes V, J and clone size, whereas the DNA furnished D and trimming. The data show about 210,000 clones, 88% seen once. This CDR3 spans 13 amino acids. V lost 7 bases, J lost 4 bases, and 13 bases lay in between. Individuals drawn from 24 US areas were roughly 18 to 89 years old. Cohorts were assigned according to the clinical history that participants reported. Sequenced material: PBMCs or T cells enriched from blood (not recorded which). J is TRBJ1-1 and V is TRBV12-3 or TRBV12-4; perhaps TRBD1 as D (6 bases). This TCR came from a woman between 40 and 50 years old with acute COVID-19. This CDR3 is CASTVGGATEAFF. Here the CDR3 DNA reads TGTGCCAGCACCGTAGGGGGGGCCACTGAAGCTTTCTTT.